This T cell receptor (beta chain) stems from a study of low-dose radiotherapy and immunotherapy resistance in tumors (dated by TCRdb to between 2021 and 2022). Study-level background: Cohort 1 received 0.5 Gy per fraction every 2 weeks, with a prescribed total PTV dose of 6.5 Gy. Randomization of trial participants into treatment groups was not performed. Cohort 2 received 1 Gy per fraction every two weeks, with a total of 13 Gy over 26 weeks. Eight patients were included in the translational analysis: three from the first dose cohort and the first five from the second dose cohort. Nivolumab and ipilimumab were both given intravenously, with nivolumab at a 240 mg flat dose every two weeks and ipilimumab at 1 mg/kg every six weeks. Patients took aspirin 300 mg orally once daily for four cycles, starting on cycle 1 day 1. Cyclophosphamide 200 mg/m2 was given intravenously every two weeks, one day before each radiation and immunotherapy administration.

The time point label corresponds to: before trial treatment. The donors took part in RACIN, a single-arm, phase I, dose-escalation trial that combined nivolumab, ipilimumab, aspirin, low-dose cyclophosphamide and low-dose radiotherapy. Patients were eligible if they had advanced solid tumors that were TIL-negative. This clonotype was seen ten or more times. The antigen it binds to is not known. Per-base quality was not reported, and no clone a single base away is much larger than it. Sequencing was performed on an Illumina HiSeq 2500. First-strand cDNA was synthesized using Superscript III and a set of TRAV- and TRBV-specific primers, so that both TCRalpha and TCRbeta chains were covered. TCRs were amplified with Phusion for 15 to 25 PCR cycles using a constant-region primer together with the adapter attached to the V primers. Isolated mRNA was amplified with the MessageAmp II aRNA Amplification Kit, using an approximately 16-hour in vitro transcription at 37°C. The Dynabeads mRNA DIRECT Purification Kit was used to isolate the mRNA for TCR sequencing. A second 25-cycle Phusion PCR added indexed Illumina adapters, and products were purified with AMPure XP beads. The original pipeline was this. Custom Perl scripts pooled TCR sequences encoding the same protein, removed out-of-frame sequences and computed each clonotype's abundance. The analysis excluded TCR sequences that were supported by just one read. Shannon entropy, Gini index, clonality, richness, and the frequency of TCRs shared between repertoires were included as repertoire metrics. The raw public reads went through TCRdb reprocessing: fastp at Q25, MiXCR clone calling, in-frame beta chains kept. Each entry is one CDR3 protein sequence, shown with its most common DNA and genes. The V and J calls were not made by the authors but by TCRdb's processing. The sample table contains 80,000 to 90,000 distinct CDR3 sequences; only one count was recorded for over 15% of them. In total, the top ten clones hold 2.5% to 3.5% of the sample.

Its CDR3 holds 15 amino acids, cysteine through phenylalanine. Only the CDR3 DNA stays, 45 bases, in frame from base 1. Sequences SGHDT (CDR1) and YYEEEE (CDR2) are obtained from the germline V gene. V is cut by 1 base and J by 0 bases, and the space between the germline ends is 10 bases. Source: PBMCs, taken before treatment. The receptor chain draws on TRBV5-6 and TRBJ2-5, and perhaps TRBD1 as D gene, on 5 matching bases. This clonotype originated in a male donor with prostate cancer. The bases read TGTGCCAGCAGCTTGTATCACAGGTACCAAGAGACCCAGTACTTC. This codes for CASSLYHRYQETQYF.